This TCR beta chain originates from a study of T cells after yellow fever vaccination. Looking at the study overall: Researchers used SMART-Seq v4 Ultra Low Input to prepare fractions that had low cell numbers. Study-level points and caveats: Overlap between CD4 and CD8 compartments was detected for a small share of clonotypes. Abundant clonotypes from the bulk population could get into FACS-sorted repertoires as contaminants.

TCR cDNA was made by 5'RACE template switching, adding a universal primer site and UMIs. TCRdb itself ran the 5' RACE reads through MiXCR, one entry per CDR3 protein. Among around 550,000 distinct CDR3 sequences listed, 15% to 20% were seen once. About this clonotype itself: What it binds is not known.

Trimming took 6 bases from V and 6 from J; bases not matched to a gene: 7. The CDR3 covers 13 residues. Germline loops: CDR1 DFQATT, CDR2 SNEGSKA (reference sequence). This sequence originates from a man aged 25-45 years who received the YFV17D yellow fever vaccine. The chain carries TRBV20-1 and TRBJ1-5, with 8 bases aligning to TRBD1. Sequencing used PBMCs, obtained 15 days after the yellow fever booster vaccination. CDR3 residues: CSAPGQGGQPQHF. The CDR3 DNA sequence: TGCAGTGCCCCCGGACAGGGCGGTCAGCCCCAGCATTTT.